This passage covers 32 T cell receptor beta chains from one sample sequenced in a study of cytomegalovirus exposure and HLA in healthy donors (TCRdb year 2017). The library was made by the immunoSEQ multiplex PCR assay. The multiplex PCR relied on a mix of 60 forward primers for TCR Vbeta segments and 13 reverse primers for TCR Jbeta segments. Entries here come from immuneACCESS through TCRdb and include only in-frame sequences with V and J called. Some clones fail to appear in such tables; in the studies checked, an unresolved V gene covers under half of the shortfall, and the cause of the remainder is unknown. Present in this sample are 55,000 or so clones, just under 85% of which were seen just once. The ten largest clones represent approximately 2.8% of the sample. The sequencing sample was made of PBMCs. The receptors originated from a man aged 45-65 years in good health and CMV-seronegative.

This clone was observed a single time. This chain connects TRBV28 to TRBJ1-2; the match to TRBD1 covers 7 bases. CDR3 size: 13 residues. CDR1 is MDHEN, CDR2 SYDVKM, per germline. The V segment lost 5 bases and the J segment 4 bases; nucleotides outside the gene matches: 4. CDR3 bases: TGTGCCAGCAGTGTAACAGGGGCCTATGGCTACACCTTC. This gives the protein CASSVTGAYGYTF.

This clone was recorded only once. This rearrangement joins TRBV7-5 to TRBJ1-4; the table's D call TRBD1 went unverified against the DNA. TRBV7-5 is marked as a pseudogene. This CDR3 has 15 amino acids. The CDR3 protein is CVRSRGVQGGEKLFF. CDR3 coding DNA: TGTGTCAGAAGCCGGGGAGTACAGGGTGGAGAAAAACTGTTTTTT.

The chain is built from TRBV19 and TRBJ1-5; no definite D call. V lost 8 bases and J lost 2, with 22 bases in between. Germline V gene data show CDR1 as LNHDA and CDR2 as SQIVND (reference sequence). The CDR3 extends over 17 amino acids. The CDR3: CASSDFGSLNGNQPQHF. The CDR3 bases are TGTGCCAGTTCGGATTTCGGGTCGCTCAACGGCAATCAGCCCCAGCATTTT.

CDR3 protein: CASSPGTTPFGEQYF. The DNA for the CDR3 is TGCGCCAGCAGCCCCGGGACAACGCCTTTCGGCGAGCAGTACTTC. The chain recombines TRBV4-3 with TRBJ2-7; TRBD1 might be the D (6 bases). The CDR3 is 15 residues long. With 4 bases removed from V and 6 bases from J, the gap between germline ends came to 19 bases. From germline, CDR1 is LGHNA and CDR2 YSLEER.

The J gene is TRBJ2-2, the V gene TRBV6-5; the D gene is possibly TRBD1 (5 bases). Trimming took 4 bases from V and 9 from J, leaving 18 bases between them. CDR3 length equals 15 residues. Germline V gives CDR1 MNHEY, CDR2 SVGAGI. CDR3 sequence reads: CASSSLKGPQRELFF. The CDR3 DNA reads TGTGCCAGCAGTTCTCTGAAGGGGCCTCAGCGGGAGCTGTTTTTT.

Only a few counts were recorded for this clone. This chain connects TRBV5-6 to TRBJ2-7, with 9 bases that match TRBD1. With V trimmed by 0 bases and J by 5 bases, 12 bases remained unmatched. This CDR3 is built from 17 residues. The germline V gene has CDR1 SGHDT and CDR2 YYEEEE. CDR3 DNA: TGTGCCAGCAGCTTGGGACCGGACAGGGGTGAGTCCCACGAGCAGTACTTC. Translation: CASSLGPDRGESHEQYF.

The J gene is TRBJ2-7, the V gene TRBV30; 9 bases agree with TRBD2. The V segment lost 2 bases and the J segment 0 bases; nucleotides outside the gene matches: 2. Germline V lookup: CDR1 GTSNPN, CDR2 SVGIG (reference sequence). CDR3 size: 14 residues. CDR3 protein: CAWSLAGSSYEQYF. The CDR3 coding sequence is TGTGCCTGGAGTCTAGCGGGGTCCTCCTACGAGCAGTACTTC.

The V call is TRBV7-3, the J call TRBJ1-6; a possible D gene is TRBD1 (6 bases). CDR3 length equals 13 residues. V lost 6 bases to trimming and J lost 10 bases, with 13 bases between them. Looked up from germline, CDR1 is SGHTA and CDR2 is FQGTGA. The DNA of the CDR3 is TGTGCCAGCAGACAGGGTCTCGAGTCACCCCTCCACTTT. Its protein is CASRQGLESPLHF.

J is TRBJ1-2 and V is TRBV5-4, with 7 bases lining up with TRBD1. Germline V CDR1 and CDR2: SGHNT, YYREEE (reference sequence). V lost 5 bases to trimming and J lost 1 base; unmatched junction nucleotides: 17. This CDR3 region has 18 residues. CDR3 sequence: CASREQGLKGVGNYGYTF. The CDR3 region has the DNA TGTGCCAGCAGGGAACAGGGGCTTAAGGGAGTCGGTAACTATGGCTACACCTTC.

The chain links TRBV11-3 to TRBJ1-2; D might be TRBD1 (5 bases). V lost 5 bases and J lost 2, with 18 bases in between. The CDR3 extends over 16 amino acids. Germline CDR1 reads SGHNT; CDR2 reads YENEEA. The CDR3 reads CASSPAELGANYGYTF. CDR3 sequence (DNA): TGTGCCAGCAGCCCAGCAGAGCTAGGGGCCAACTATGGCTACACCTTC.

This clone appeared a few times. V is TRBV28 and J is TRBJ2-6; 7 bases are a match to TRBD1. V trimming: 2 bases; J trimming: 0 bases; junction bases outside the gene matches: 13. The V gene's germline CDR1 is MDHEN and CDR2 SYDVKM. There are 20 residues in the CDR3. This CDR3 is CASSLVMDRLGTSGANVLTF. CDR3 in DNA: TGTGCCAGCAGTTTAGTGATGGACAGGTTAGGCACCTCTGGGGCCAACGTCCTGACTTTC. Full variable domain (remainder filled in from reference TRBV28 and TRBJ2-6): DVKVTQSSRYLVKRTGEKVFLECVQDMDHENMFWYRQDPGLGLRLIYFSYDVKMKEKGDIPEGYSVSREKKERFSLILESASTNQTSMYLCASSLVMDRLGTSGANVLTFGAGSRLTVL.

The V call is TRBV5-6, the J call TRBJ1-5; 8 bases are shared with TRBD1. V lost 6 bases, J lost 7 bases, and 18 bases stayed unmatched. The CDR3 loop spans 17 amino acids. Looked up from germline, CDR1 is SGHDT and CDR2 is YYEEEE. The CDR3 here is CASTTWGIMDREQPQHF. The CDR3, as DNA: TGTGCCAGCACCACTTGGGGGATCATGGACAGGGAACAGCCCCAGCATTTT.

DNA for the CDR3: TGTGCCAGCAGTAGACAGGGGGAGAACTATGGCTACACCTTC. Its translation is CASSRQGENYGYTF. The rearrangement uses TRBV2 and TRBJ1-2; 9 positions match TRBD1. Germline CDR1 and CDR2: SNHLY and FYNNEI. CDR3 length: 14 residues. V gave up 5 bases and J gave up 2 bases; unmatched junction bases: 3.

The chain couples TRBV28 to TRBJ2-5, with 11 nucleotides matching TRBD1. J was trimmed by 5 bases and V by 8 bases; bases with no gene match: 10. Germline V gene sequence: CDR1 MDHEN, CDR2 SYDVKM. CDR3 length equals 15 residues. CDR3 nucleotides: TGTGCCAGCGAGGGGCGGGACAGGGGGATCGAGACCCAGTACTTC. Encoded protein: CASEGRDRGIETQYF.

This chain uses TRBV29-1 with TRBJ2-5, with 13 bases lining up with TRBD2. In germline, CDR1 is SQVTM, CDR2 ANQGSEA. Trimming at V came to 7 bases and at J to 1 base, leaving 9 bases not matched to a gene. The CDR3 totals 16 residues. The CDR3 sequence is CSARGLAGSRQETQYF. Written as DNA, the CDR3 is TGCAGCGCTCGGGGACTAGCGGGATCCCGCCAAGAGACCCAGTACTTC.

The chain links TRBV9 to TRBJ2-7; 8 nucleotides align to TRBD2. Germline V gene sequence: CDR1 SGDLS, CDR2 YYNGEE. CDR3 size: 14 residues. The trim removed 4 bases at V and 5 bases at J, leaving 8 bases unmatched. In nucleotides, the CDR3 is TGTGCCAGCAGCCCACCGGGGGGGCGTCACGAGCAGTACTTC. It is translated as CASSPPGGRHEQYF.

This chain connects TRBV5-1 to TRBJ1-2; no clear D gene. Trimming stripped 0 bases from V and 0 bases from J, with 12 bases between. Germline V gives CDR1 SGHRS, CDR2 YFSETQ. The CDR3 is 16 residues long. The CDR3 nucleotides read TGCGCCAGCAGCTTGGCCCCGACACCCGCTAACTATGGCTACACCTTC. It yields the protein CASSLAPTPANYGYTF.

The chain links TRBV6-1 to TRBJ2-3, with D possibly being TRBD2 (6 bases). This CDR3 has 15 amino acids. Between the trimmed V and J ends, which lost 7 bases and 2 bases, there was a span of 16 bases. Germline loops: CDR1 MNHNS, CDR2 SASEGT. CDR3 in amino acids: CASIGGIRNTDTQYF. CDR3 in DNA: TGTGCCAGCATTGGGGGGATTCGGAACACAGATACGCAGTATTTT.

The chain recombines TRBV2 with TRBJ1-2; D unclear. The V end lost 3 bases, the J end lost 7 bases, and 9 bases lay between the germline ends. CDR3 length equals 12 residues. Germline-derived CDR1 and CDR2 are SNHLY and FYNNEI. The CDR3 bases are TGTGCCAGCAGTGAGGAGACGATTGGCTACACCTTC. It codes for CASSEETIGYTF.

This chain uses TRBV6-1 with TRBJ1-6; 7 positions match TRBD1. Per germline, CDR1 MNHNS and CDR2 SASEGT. The CDR3 spans 16 residues. With 3 bases clipped from V and 7 bases from J, the junction kept 9 bases outside the gene matches. The CDR3 region has the DNA TGTGCCAGCAGTGACCCAGGGGGATTCAGGAATTCACCCCTCCACTTT. This codes for CASSDPGGFRNSPLHF.

This sequence joins TRBV30 and TRBJ2-5, with TRBD1 matching 9 bases. Germline V gives CDR1 GTSNPN, CDR2 SVGIG (reference sequence). The V segment lost 3 bases and the J segment 5 bases; nucleotides outside the gene matches: 4. The CDR3 runs to 13 residues. The CDR3 DNA reads as TGTGCCTGGAGATACAGGGGGCAGGAGACCCAGTACTTC. Protein: CAWRYRGQETQYF. Full variable domain (remainder filled in from reference TRBV30 and TRBJ2-5): SQTIHQWPATLVQPVGSPLSLECTVEGTSNPNLYWYRQAAGRGLQLLFYSVGIGQISSEVPQNLSASRPQDRQFILSSKKLLLSDSGFYLCAWRYRGQETQYFGPGTRLLVL.

The chain couples TRBV28 to TRBJ2-3; 8 bases agree with TRBD1. CDR3 length equals 15 residues. Germline values: CDR1 MDHEN, CDR2 SYDVKM. The V gene end was trimmed by 5 bases and the J gene end by 0 bases; junction bases not matched to a gene: 4. CDR3 bases: TGTGCCAGCAGTGCAGGACAGGGTAGCACAGATACGCAGTATTTT. Translated: CASSAGQGSTDTQYF.

The chain joins TRBV5-1 to TRBJ2-7; the D gene is possibly TRBD1 (6 bases). The germline V and J ends were trimmed by 0 bases and 7 bases, with 11 bases remaining between them. Per germline, CDR1 SGHRS and CDR2 YFSETQ. The CDR3 length is 13 residues. This CDR3 reads CASSLDRAGEQYF. CDR3 bases: TGCGCCAGCAGCTTGGACAGGGCTGGAGAGCAGTACTTC.

The chain carries TRBV7-9 and TRBJ1-5, with TRBD1 matching 10 bases. With 5 bases clipped from V and 15 bases from J, the junction kept 13 bases outside the gene matches. The CDR3 is 14 amino acids. Per germline, CDR1 SEHNR and CDR2 FQNEAQ (reference sequence). CDR3 region: CASSATGTGASLHF. For the CDR3, the DNA is TGTGCCAGCAGCGCAACCGGGACAGGGGCTTCTCTGCATTTT. Variable domain in full (rest from reference TRBV7-9 and TRBJ1-5): DTGVSQNPRHKITKRGQNVTFRCDPISEHNRLYWYRQTLGQGPEFLTYFQNEAQLEKSRLLSDRFSAERPKGSFSTLEIQRTEQGDSAMYLCASSATGTGASLHFGDGTRLSIL.

V gene TRBV7-6 combines with J gene TRBJ2-1, with D perhaps matching TRBD1 (6 bases). CDR3 length: 13 residues. V lost 5 bases and J lost 11, with 16 bases in between. CDR1 and CDR2 (germline): SGHVS, FNYEAQ. CDR3 residues: CASSPTGQLKQFF. The CDR3 coding sequence is TGTGCCAGCAGCCCCACAGGACAGTTAAAGCAGTTCTTC.

V and J are TRBV5-6 and TRBJ1-4, with D possibly matching TRBD1 (5 bases). V was cut by 0 bases and J by 3 bases, with 15 bases left in between. From germline, CDR1 is SGHDT and CDR2 YYEEEE. The CDR3 has 17 amino acids. The CDR3 sequence: CASSLVPGSVANEKLFF. In DNA form, the CDR3 reads TGTGCCAGCAGCTTGGTCCCAGGGTCGGTTGCTAATGAAAAACTGTTTTTT.

The genes are TRBV5-1 and TRBJ1-1; D is unclear. The CDR3 covers 13 residues. V was pared by 3 bases and J by 0 bases, with 6 bases between. CDR1 and CDR2 (germline): SGHRS, YFSETQ. The CDR3 bases are TGCGCCAGCAGCTCGAGTCTGAACACTGAAGCTTTCTTT. It translates to CASSSSLNTEAFF. Complete variable domain (other parts from reference TRBV5-1 and TRBJ1-1): KAGVTQTPRYLIKTRGQQVTLSCSPISGHRSVSWYQQTPGQGLQFLFEYFSETQRNKGNFPGRFSGRQFSNSRSEMNVSTLELGDSALYLCASSSSLNTEAFFGQGTRLTVV.

The DNA of the CDR3 is TGTGCCAGCGGAGAAAGGCGTAATGAGCAGTTCTTC. The encoded protein is CASGERRNEQFF. The chain links TRBV6-5 to TRBJ2-1, with D unclear. Germline CDR1 MNHEY, CDR2 SVGAGI. This CDR3 spans 12 amino acids. Deletions cut 8 bases from V and 7 bases from J, with 12 bases between.

The chain is built from TRBV2 and TRBJ1-2, with 7 bases that match TRBD1. Germline CDR1 is SNHLY and CDR2 is FYNNEI. The V segment lost 6 bases and the J segment 2 bases; nucleotides outside the gene matches: 6. The CDR3 length is 14 residues. The CDR3 DNA reads as TGTGCCAGCAGATACCGGGACAGCAACTATGGCTACACCTTC. Its protein is CASRYRDSNYGYTF. Full variable domain (rest looked up from reference TRBV2 and TRBJ1-2): EPEVTQTPSHQVTQMGQEVILRCVPISNHLYFYWYRQILGQKVEFLVSFYNNEISEKSEIFDDQFSVERPDGSNFTLKIRSTKLEDSAMYFCASRYRDSNYGYTFGSGTRLTVV.

This clone was observed a few times. The chain uses TRBV7-6 and TRBJ2-7; 8 bases are shared with TRBD2. The CDR3 is 15 amino acids. The V and J ends lost 1 base and 2 bases, in that order; junction bases with no gene match: 4. In germline, CDR1 is SGHVS, CDR2 FNYEAQ. In nucleotides, the CDR3 is TGTGCCAGCAGCTTAGGAAGCGGGGGCCCCTACGAGCAGTACTTC. It encodes CASSLGSGGPYEQYF.

This clone was seen a few times. This chain links TRBV7-8 with TRBJ2-7; 7 nucleotides align to TRBD1. CDR3 length: 13 residues. V shed 8 bases and J 7 bases; nucleotides not matched to a gene: 11. Looked up from germline, CDR1 is SGHVS and CDR2 is FQNEAQ. This CDR3 reads CASGRQGLGEQYF. CDR3 nucleotide sequence: TGTGCCAGCGGCCGACAGGGTCTAGGGGAGCAGTACTTC.

This clone was observed a single time. The chain uses TRBV18 and TRBJ2-6, with a possible D match to TRBD1 (5 bases). The CDR3 runs 16 residues. The germline V gene encodes CDR1 KGHSH and CDR2 LQKENI. V lost 6 bases and J lost 0, with 12 bases in between. CDR3: CASSRDSRSGANVLTF. In DNA form, the CDR3 reads TGTGCCAGCTCTCGCGACAGCCGCTCTGGGGCCAACGTCCTGACTTTC.